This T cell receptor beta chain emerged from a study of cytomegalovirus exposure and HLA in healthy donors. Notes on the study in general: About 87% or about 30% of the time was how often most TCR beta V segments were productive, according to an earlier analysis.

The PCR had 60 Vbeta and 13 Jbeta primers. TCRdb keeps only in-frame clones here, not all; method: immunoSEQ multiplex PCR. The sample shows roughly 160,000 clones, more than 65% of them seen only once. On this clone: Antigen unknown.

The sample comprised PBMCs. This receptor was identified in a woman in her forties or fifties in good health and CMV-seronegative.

CDR3 in amino acids: CASSLDSLAGVSRNTGELFF. In nucleotides, the CDR3 is TGTGCCAGCAGCTTGGACTCACTAGCGGGCGTTTCCCGGAACACCGGGGAGCTGTTTTTT. V usage is TRBV5-4 and J usage is TRBJ2-2; 9 nucleotides line up with TRBD2. Germline values: CDR1 SGHNT, CDR2 YYREEE (reference sequence). Trimming took 0 bases from V and 1 from J; bases not matched to a gene: 13. This CDR3 is built from 20 residues.